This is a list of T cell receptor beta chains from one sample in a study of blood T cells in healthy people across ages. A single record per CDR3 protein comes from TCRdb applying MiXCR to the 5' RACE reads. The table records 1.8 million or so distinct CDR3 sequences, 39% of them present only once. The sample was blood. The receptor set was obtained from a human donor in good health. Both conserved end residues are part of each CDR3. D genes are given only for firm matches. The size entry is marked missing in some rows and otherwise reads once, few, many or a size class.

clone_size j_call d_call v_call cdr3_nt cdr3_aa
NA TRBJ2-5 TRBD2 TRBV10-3 TGTGCCATCAGTGACACTGGGCCGACTAGCGGGGCGATCCAAGAGACCCAGTACTTC CAISDTGPTSGAIQETQYF
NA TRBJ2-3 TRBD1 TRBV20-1 TGCAGTGCACGACAGGGGAGGGATACGCAGTATTTT CSARQGRDTQYF
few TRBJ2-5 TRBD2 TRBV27 TGTGCCAGCAGTTTTAGCGGGGGGTACCAAGAGACCCAGTACTTC CASSFSGGYQETQYF
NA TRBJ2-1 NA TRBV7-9 TGTGCCAGCAGCTTAGATGGGGCATGGGTTAATGAGCAGTTCTTC CASSLDGAWVNEQFF
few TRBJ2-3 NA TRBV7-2 TGTGCCAGCAGCTTAGTTGGGTCCCAAGGTACGCAGTATTTT CASSLVGSQGTQYF
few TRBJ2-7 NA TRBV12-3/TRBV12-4 TGTGCCAGCAGTATGAACTACGAGCAGTACTTC CASSMNYEQYF
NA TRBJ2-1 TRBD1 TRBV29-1 TGCAGCGCATCCCATCCAGGGGGAGAGCAGTTCTTC CSASHPGGEQFF
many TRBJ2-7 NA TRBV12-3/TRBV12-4 TGTGCCAGCAGTTTGTCCGGGGTCTACGAGCAGTACTTC CASSLSGVYEQYF
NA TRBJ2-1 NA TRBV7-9 TGTGCCAGCGGCCCCCGTGGGAAGCACAATGAGCAGTTCTTC CASGPRGKHNEQFF
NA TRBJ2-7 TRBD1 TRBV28 TGTGCCAGCAGTTTTCCCCCTGGACAGGGGCGATACGAGCAGTACTTC CASSFPPGQGRYEQYF
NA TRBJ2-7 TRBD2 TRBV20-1 TGCAGTGCCTGGACTAGCGGGGGCGGGTACGAGCAGTACTTC CSAWTSGGGYEQYF
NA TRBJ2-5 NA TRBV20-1 TGCAGTGCTAAAAAATCACTAGTGGAGACCCAGTACTTC CSAKKSLVETQYF
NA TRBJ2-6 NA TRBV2 TGTGCCAGCAGTGATTCAGGGGACCTCACTGGGGCCAACGTCCTGACTTTC CASSDSGDLTGANVLTF
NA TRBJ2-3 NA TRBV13 TGTGCCAGCAGCGCGGTCGTCCCTGCAGATACGCAGTATTTT CASSAVVPADTQYF
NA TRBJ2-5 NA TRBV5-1 TGCGCCGGCAGCATTCAAGAGACCCAGTACTTC CAGSIQETQYF
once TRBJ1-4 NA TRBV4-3 TGCGCCAGCAGCCGGTTAAGTGTCCGACCTAATGAAAAACTGTTTTTT CASSRLSVRPNEKLFF
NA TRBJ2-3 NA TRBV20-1 TGCAATGCTAGAGTGGAGGGGGCCGGGGATACGCAGTATTTT CNARVEGAGDTQYF
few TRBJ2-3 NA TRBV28 TGTGCCAGCAGTATTATAGGGGATACGCAGTATTTT CASSIIGDTQYF
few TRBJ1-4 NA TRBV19 TGTGCCAGTAGTATGCTTAAGATTCGAGAGGAAAAACTGTTTTTT CASSMLKIREEKLFF
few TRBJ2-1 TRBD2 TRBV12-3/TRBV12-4 TGTGCCAGCAGACCCGCGGGGGGCCTGAATGAGCAGTTCTTC CASRPAGGLNEQFF
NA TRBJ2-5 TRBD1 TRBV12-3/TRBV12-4 TGTGCCAGCAGCTCCGACAGGGGTCGACAAGAGACCCAGTACTTC CASSSDRGRQETQYF
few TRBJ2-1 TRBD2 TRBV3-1 TGTGCCAGCAGCCAAGATGTCCTAGCGGGGACTCGTGAGCAGTTCTTC CASSQDVLAGTREQFF
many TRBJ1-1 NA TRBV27 TGTGCCAGCAGTTTATCGGCGAACACTGAAGCTTTCTTT CASSLSANTEAFF
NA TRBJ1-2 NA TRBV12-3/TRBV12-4 TGTGCCAGCAGTCCTCGACAGGCTGGCTACACCTTC CASSPRQAGYTF
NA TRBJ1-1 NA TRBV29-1 TGCAGCGTTCTCCCTGTCCTGGGCACTGAAGCTTTCTTT CSVLPVLGTEAFF
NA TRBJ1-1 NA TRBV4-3 TGCGCCAGCAGCCAAGACTTTAGGTCAGTGAACACTGAAGCTTTCTTT CASSQDFRSVNTEAFF
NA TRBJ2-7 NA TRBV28 TGTGCCAGCAGTATGCTACTGGGGGGCCTTAAATCCGAGCAGTACTTC CASSMLLGGLKSEQYF
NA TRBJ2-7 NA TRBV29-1 TGCAGCGTTGAGTCAGGGAAAGCCTACGAGCAGTACTTC CSVESGKAYEQYF